Listed below are T cell receptor beta chains from one sample, sequenced in a study of CD8+CD57+ T cells in acquired aplastic anemia. One entry per CDR3 protein, called by TCRdb with MiXCR from the reads. The repertoire holds approximately 120,000 distinct CDR3 sequences, with about 43% as singletons. Sequenced material: sorted CD4+, CD8+, or CD8+CD57+ T cells (not recorded which) from PBMCs. These receptors came from a human donor with aplastic anemia. Each CDR3 is given with its conserved first and last residue. D genes are given only for firm matches. The listing skips clone size in some rows; elsewhere it reads once, few, many or a size class.

v_call	clone_size	d_call	j_call	cdr3_nt	cdr3_aa
TRBV11-1	NA	NA	TRBJ2-5	TGTGCCAGCAGCACTACCGGGACAGGACTAGGAGAGACCCAGTACTTC	CASSTTGTGLGETQYF
TRBV10-1	NA	NA	TRBJ2-5	TGCGCCAGCAGTCAGGGGGGCCGGGAGACCCAGTACTTC	CASSQGGRETQYF
TRBV2	few	NA	TRBJ1-4	TGTGCCAGCAGAGGGGAAGCCGGGGAAAAACTGTTTTTT	CASRGEAGEKLFF
TRBV12-3/TRBV12-4	many	NA	TRBJ1-6	TGTGCCAGCAGTTTGGAGGGGACTCTCCACTTT	CASSLEGTLHF
TRBV20-1	many	NA	TRBJ1-4	TGCAGTGCCACCGGGACATCTAGGGCTGAAAAACTGTTTTTT	CSATGTSRAEKLFF
TRBV7-8	many	NA	TRBJ2-1	TGTGCCAGCAGCTTGGGGGGGCTCGGGGGTGAGCAGTTCTTC	CASSLGGLGGEQFF
TRBV30	many	NA	TRBJ2-1	TGTGCCTGGAGAGCGGGCGCCAACAATGAGCAGTTCTTC	CAWRAGANNEQFF
TRBV7-9	many	NA	TRBJ1-1	TGTGCCAGCAGCTTACCCGCCACTATCACTGAAGCTTTCTTT	CASSLPATITEAFF
TRBV15	NA	TRBD1	TRBJ1-2	TGTGCCACCAGCAGGATCCCAGGGGGGGGGTATGGCTACACCTTC	CATSRIPGGGYGYTF
TRBV7-6	many	TRBD2	TRBJ2-2	TGTGCCAGCAGCCCCGGACTAGCGGGGACCGGGGAGCTGTTTTTT	CASSPGLAGTGELFF
TRBV2	NA	TRBD1	TRBJ2-7	TGTGCCAGCAGTGATGGGACAGGGCCCTACGAGCAGTACTTC	CASSDGTGPYEQYF
TRBV24-1	many	NA	TRBJ2-5	TGTGCCACCAACCGGGGGCCGGGGGAGACCCAGTACTTC	CATNRGPGETQYF
TRBV29-1	NA	TRBD2	TRBJ2-5	TGCAGCGTTGAAGATAGGCCGGGGGGGGACCAAGAGACCCAGTACTTC	CSVEDRPGGDQETQYF
TRBV5-1	few	NA	TRBJ1-2	TGCGCCAGCAGCTTGGGTCAGGGACAAGGCTACACCTTC	CASSLGQGQGYTF
TRBV6-5	NA	TRBD2	TRBJ2-2	TGTGCCAGCAGTTACTCGATTAGCGGGGGGGCGGACGGGGAGCTGTTTTTT	CASSYSISGGADGELFF
TRBV5-6	many	NA	TRBJ1-5	TGTGCCAGCACGTATAGTGGGTTGGGCAATCAGCCCCAGCATTTT	CASTYSGLGNQPQHF
TRBV10-3	NA	NA	TRBJ1-1	TGTGCCAGCAGTGAAGATATAGGGGGGCGCCGCACTGAAGCTTTCTTT	CASSEDIGGRRTEAFF
TRBV24-1	NA	NA	TRBJ2-2	TGTGCCACCAGTTTGGATCGATGGGGGGAGCTGTTTTTT	CATSLDRWGELFF
TRBV7-2	many	NA	TRBJ2-1	TGTGCCAGCAGCTTACCGGCCCTCAATGAGCAGTTCTTC	CASSLPALNEQFF
TRBV5-4	many	TRBD1	TRBJ2-5	TGTGCCAGCAGCTTGGGGCCAGGGGGCCAAGAGACCCAGTACTTC	CASSLGPGGQETQYF
TRBV19	many	NA	TRBJ1-5	TGTGCCAGTAGTATGGGCAGGGGCGGCAATCAGCCCCAGCATTTT	CASSMGRGGNQPQHF
TRBV11-2	many	NA	TRBJ2-7	TGTGCCAGCAGCTTAGAGGGGACTTGGGTAGCGAGTTACTACGAGCAGTACTTC	CASSLEGTWVASYYEQYF
TRBV11-1	few	TRBD2	TRBJ2-1	TGTACCAGCAGCGGTAGCGGGGGCGATGTGAATGAGCAGTTCTTC	CTSSGSGGDVNEQFF
TRBV10-3	many	NA	TRBJ1-2	TGTGCCATCAGTGAGTCCCCTAACTATGGCTACACCTTC	CAISESPNYGYTF